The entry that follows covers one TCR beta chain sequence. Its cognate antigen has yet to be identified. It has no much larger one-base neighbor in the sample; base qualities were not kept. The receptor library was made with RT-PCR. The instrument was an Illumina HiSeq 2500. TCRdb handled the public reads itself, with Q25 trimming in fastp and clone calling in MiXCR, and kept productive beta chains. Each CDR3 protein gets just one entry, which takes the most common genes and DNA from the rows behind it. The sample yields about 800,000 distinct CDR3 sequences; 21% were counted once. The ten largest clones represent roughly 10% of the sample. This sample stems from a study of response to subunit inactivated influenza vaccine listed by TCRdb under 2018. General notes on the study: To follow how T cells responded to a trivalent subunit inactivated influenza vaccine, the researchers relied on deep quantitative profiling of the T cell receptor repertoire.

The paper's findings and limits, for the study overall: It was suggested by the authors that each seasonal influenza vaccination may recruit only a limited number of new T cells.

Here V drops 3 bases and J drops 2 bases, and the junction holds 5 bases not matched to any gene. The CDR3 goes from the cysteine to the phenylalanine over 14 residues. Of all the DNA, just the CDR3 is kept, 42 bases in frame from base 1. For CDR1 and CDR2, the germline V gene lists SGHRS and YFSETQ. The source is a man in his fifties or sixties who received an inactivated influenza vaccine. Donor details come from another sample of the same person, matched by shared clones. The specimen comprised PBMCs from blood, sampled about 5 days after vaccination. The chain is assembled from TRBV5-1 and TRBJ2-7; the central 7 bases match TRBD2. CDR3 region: CASSSQRGAYEQYF. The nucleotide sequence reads TGCGCCAGCAGCTCCCAGCGGGGAGCCTACGAGCAGTACTTC.